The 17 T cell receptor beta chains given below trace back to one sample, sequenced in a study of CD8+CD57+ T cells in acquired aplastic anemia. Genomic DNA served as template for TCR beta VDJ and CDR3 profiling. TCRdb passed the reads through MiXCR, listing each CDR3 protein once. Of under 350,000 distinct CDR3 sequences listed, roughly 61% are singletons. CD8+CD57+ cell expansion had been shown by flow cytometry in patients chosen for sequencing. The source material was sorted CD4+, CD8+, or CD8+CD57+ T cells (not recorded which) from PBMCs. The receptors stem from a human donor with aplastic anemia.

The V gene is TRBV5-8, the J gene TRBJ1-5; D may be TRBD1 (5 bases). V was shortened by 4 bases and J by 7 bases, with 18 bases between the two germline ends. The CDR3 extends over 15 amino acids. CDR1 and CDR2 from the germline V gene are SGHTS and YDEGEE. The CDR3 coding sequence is TGTGCCAGCAGCCTGGACAAACGGGGTGGACAGCCCCAGCATTTT. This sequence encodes CASSLDKRGGQPQHF.

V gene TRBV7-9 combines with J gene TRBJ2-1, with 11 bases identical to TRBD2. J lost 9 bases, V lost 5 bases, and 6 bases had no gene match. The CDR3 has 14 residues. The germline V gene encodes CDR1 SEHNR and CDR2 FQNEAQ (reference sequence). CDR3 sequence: CASSQLAGGSEQFF. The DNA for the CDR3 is TGTGCCAGCAGCCAGCTAGCGGGGGGTTCTGAGCAGTTCTTC.

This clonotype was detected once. CDR3 in amino acids: CASSVEGLSPLLRNEQFF. Written as DNA, the CDR3 is TGTGCCAGCAGTGTGGAGGGCCTCTCTCCCCTCCTGCGCAATGAGCAGTTCTTC. The rearrangement links TRBV2 to TRBJ2-1, with a weak D call TRBD2 (6 bases). The germline gives CDR1 SNHLY, CDR2 FYNNEI. Between the trimmed V and J ends, which lost 4 bases and 6 bases, there was a span of 25 bases. The CDR3 consists of 18 residues.

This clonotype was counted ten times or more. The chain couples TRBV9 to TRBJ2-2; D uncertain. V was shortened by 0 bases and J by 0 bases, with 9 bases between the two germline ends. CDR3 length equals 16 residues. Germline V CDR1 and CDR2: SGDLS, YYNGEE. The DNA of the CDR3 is TGTGCCAGCAGCGTAGGAGACTGGACGAACACCGGGGAGCTGTTTTTT. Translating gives CASSVGDWTNTGELFF.

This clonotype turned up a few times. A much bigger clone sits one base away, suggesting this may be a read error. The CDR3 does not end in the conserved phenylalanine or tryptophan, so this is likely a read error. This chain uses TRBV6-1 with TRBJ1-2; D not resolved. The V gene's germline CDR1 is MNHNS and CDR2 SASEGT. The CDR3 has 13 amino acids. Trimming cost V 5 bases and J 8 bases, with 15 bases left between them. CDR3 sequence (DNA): TGTGCCAGCAGTTACTCGAGAGTCCGGGGCTACACCCTC. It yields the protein CASSYSRVRGYTL.

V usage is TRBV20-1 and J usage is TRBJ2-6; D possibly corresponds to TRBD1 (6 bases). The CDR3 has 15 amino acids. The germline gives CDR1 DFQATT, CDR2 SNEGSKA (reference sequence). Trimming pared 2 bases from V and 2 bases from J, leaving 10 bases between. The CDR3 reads CSARNRETGANVLTF. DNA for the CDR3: TGCAGTGCTAGAAACAGGGAAACTGGGGCCAACGTCCTGACTTTC.

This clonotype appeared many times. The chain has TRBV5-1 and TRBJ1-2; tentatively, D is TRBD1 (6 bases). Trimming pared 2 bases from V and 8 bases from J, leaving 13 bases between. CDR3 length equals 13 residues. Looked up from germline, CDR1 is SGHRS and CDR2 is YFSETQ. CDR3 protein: CASSFAGGGGYTF. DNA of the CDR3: TGCGCCAGCAGCTTCGCCGGAGGGGGAGGCTACACCTTC.

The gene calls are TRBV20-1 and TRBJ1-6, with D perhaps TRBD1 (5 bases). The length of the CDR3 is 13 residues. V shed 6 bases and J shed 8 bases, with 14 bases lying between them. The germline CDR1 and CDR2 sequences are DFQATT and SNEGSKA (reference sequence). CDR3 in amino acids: CSARVVFDSPLHF. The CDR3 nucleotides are TGCAGTGCCAGGGTAGTGTTTGATTCACCCCTCCACTTT.

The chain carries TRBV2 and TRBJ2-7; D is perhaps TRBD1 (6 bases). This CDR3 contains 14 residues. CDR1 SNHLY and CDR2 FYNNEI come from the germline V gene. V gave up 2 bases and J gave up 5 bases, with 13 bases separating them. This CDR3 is CASSEQGQGNEQYF. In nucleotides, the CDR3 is TGTGCCAGCAGTGAACAGGGACAAGGAAACGAGCAGTACTTC.

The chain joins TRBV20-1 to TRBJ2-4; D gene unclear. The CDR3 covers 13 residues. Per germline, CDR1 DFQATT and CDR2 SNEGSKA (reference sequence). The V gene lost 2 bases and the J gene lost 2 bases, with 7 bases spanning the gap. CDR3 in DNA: TGCAGTGCTAGACAGGATCCCAAAAACATTCAGTACTTC. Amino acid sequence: CSARQDPKNIQYF.

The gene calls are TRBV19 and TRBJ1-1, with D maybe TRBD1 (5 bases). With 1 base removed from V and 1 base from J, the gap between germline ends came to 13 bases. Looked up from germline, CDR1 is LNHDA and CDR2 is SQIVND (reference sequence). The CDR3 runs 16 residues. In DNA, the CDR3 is TGTGCCAGTAGTATAGGGGGGAGCTACTGGAACACTGAAGCTTTCTTT. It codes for CASSIGGSYWNTEAFF.

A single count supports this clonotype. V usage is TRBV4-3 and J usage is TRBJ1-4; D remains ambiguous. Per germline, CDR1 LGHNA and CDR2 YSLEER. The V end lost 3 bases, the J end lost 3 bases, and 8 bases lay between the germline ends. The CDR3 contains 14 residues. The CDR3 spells CASSQGFANEKLFF. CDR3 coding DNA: TGCGCCAGCAGCCAGGGTTTTGCTAATGAAAAACTGTTTTTT.

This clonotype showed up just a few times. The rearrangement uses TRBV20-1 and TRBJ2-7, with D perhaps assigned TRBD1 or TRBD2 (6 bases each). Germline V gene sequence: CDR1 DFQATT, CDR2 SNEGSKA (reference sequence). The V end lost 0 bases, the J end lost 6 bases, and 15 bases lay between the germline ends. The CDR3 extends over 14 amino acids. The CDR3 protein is CSARDAGGAGEQYF. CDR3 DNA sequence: TGCAGTGCTAGAGATGCCGGGGGCGCGGGCGAGCAGTACTTC.

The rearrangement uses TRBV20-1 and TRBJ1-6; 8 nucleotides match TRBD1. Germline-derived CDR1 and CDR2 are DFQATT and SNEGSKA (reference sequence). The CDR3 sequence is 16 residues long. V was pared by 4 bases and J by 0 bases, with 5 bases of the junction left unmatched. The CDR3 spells CSAKDRASSYNSPLHF. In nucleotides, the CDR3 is TGCAGTGCTAAGGACAGGGCCAGCTCCTATAATTCACCCCTCCACTTT.

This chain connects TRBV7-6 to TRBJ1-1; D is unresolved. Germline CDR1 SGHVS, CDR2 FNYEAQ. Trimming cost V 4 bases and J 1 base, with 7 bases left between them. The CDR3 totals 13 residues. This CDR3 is CASSSKENTEAFF. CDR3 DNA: TGTGCCAGCAGCTCTAAGGAGAACACTGAAGCTTTCTTT.

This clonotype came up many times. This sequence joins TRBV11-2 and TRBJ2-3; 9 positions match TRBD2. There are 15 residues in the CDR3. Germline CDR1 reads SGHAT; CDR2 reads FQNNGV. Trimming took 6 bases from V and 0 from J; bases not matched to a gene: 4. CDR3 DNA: TGTGCCAGCAGAGTAGCGGGGGCTAGCACAGATACGCAGTATTTT. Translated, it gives CASRVAGASTDTQYF.

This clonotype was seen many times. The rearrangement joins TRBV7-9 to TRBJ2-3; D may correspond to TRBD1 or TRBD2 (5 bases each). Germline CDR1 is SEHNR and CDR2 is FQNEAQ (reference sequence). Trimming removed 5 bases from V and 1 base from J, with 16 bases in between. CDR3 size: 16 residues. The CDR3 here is CASSPWGPLGTDTQYF. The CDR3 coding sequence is TGTGCCAGCAGCCCGTGGGGACCGCTGGGCACAGATACGCAGTATTTT.